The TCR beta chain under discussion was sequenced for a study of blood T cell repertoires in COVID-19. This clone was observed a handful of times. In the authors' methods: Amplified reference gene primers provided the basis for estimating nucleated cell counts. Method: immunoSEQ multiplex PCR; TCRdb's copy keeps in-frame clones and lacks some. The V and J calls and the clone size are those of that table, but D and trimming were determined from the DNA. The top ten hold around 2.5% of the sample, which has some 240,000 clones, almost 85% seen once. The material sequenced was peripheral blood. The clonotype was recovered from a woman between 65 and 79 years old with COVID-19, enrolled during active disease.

The CDR3 coding sequence is TGTGCCAGCAGCCAAGATCAAACCCAAGTTGGGACTCGGAACACCGGGGAGCTGTTTTTT. This codes for CASSQDQTQVGTRNTGELFF. J is TRBJ2-2 and V is TRBV4-2, with a possible D match to TRBD2 (6 bases). CDR1 LGHNA and CDR2 YNFKEQ come from the germline V gene. V was cut by 0 bases and J by 1 base, with 21 bases left in between. The CDR3 sequence is 20 residues long.